These 3 T cell receptor beta chains originate from one sample sequenced in a study of metastatic and nonmetastatic thyroid tumors. Thyroid surgery was performed in patients who had received no treatment beforehand. TCRdb re-called the PCR reads with MiXCR. Of 30,000 to 35,000 clones listed, roughly a sixth are singletons. The specimen sequenced was blood. These receptors all stem from a female donor with papillary thyroid cancer or a benign thyroid nodule (not recorded which). Some clones in this sample may be carry-over from other donors' samples.

The sample holds a few counts of this clone. The V gene is TRBV4-3, the J gene TRBJ2-5; 7 bases are a match to TRBD1. This CDR3 region has 15 residues. V lost 3 bases and J lost 2; bases outside the gene matches: 6. The germline V gene has CDR1 LGHNA and CDR2 YSLEER. CDR3 in DNA: TGCGCCAGCAGCCATTCCAAGACAGGGCAAGAGACCCAGTACTTC. Its translation is CASSHSKTGQETQYF.

This clone was counted many times. The V gene is TRBV12-3 or TRBV12-4, the J gene TRBJ1-4, with D tentatively TRBD1 (6 bases). CDR3 length: 15 amino acids. Trimming removed 5 bases at V and 8 bases at J, with 18 bases between. Written as DNA, the CDR3 is TGTGCCAGCAGTACTTCAGGGGTGGGGGGGGAAAAACTGTTTTTT. This codes for CASSTSGVGGEKLFF.

This clone has a count of ten or more. The rearrangement uses TRBV28 and TRBJ1-5; a possible D gene is TRBD1 (5 bases). The CDR3 extends over 15 amino acids. Germline values: CDR1 MDHEN, CDR2 SYDVKM. Trimming took off 5 bases at V and 4 bases at J, with 15 bases between the two ends. The CDR3 spells CASSNDRTENQPQHF. The CDR3 nucleotides are TGTGCCAGCAGTAATGACAGAACCGAAAATCAGCCCCAGCATTTT. Combining the CDR3 with reference TRBV28 and TRBJ1-5 gives the whole variable domain DVKVTQSSRYLVKRTGEKVFLECVQDMDHENMFWYRQDPGLGLRLIYFSYDVKMKEKGDIPEGYSVSREKKERFSLILESASTNQTSMYLCASSNDRTENQPQHFGDGTRLSIL.